In its sample, the clone carrying this TCR beta chain was seen many times. The CDR3 contains 13 residues. The ends were cut back, 3 bases at V and 2 bases at J, with 9 bases in the middle. The germline V gene encodes CDR1 SQVTM and CDR2 ANQGSEA. Researchers amplified the TCR beta CDR3 regions from RNA transcripts. The study used the HTBI primer set for a first-round RT-PCR of the TCR CDR3. From the multiplex PCR reads, TCRdb called clonotypes with MiXCR, one entry per CDR3 protein. The data contain 500,000 or so distinct CDR3 sequences, roughly 15% of them singletons. This record comes from a study of T cells in Graves' hyperthyroidism and ophthalmopathy.

This TCR was recovered from a woman aged 30 to 39 with Graves' ophthalmopathy. The source material was blood. The rearrangement links TRBV29-1 to TRBJ2-3; D is unresolved. The CDR3 loop is CSVEGIITDTQYF. CDR3 DNA: TGCAGCGTTGAGGGTATTATCACAGATACGCAGTATTTT.